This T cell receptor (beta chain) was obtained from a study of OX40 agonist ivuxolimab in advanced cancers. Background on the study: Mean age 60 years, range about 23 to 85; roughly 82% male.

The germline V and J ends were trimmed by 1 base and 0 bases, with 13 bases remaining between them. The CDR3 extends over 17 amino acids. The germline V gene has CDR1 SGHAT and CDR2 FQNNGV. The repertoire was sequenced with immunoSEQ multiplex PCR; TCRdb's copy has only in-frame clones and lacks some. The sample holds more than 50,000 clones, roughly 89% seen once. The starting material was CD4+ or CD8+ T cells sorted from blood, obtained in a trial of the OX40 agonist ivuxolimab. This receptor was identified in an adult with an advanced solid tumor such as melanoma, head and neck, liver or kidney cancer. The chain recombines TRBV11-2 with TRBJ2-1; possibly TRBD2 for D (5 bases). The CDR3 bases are TGTGCCAGCAGCTTAGGTGCGGTTACTAGCTCCTACAATGAGCAGTTCTTC. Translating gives CASSLGAVTSSYNEQFF.